This T cell receptor (beta chain) is from a study of blood T cell repertoires in COVID-19. Germline loops: CDR1 SEHNR, CDR2 FQNEAQ (reference sequence). The junction had 17 bases not matched to a gene; V was cut back by 5 bases and J by 10 bases. CDR3 length equals 15 residues. Produced via immunoSEQ multiplex PCR; TCRdb's table is partial and in-frame only. Here the sample spans 200,000 to 300,000 clones, 84% being singletons. The sample consisted of peripheral blood. The V and J genes are TRBV7-9 and TRBJ2-7; 7 bases are shared with TRBD2. This TCR came from a man between 60 and 75 years old with acute or convalescent COVID-19. For the CDR3, the DNA is TGTGCCAGCAGCCCGGGGGACGGCGGGAGTGCGGGTCAGTACTTC. This sequence encodes CASSPGDGGSAGQYF.